The next 25 T cell receptor beta chains were all read from a single sample in a study of blood T cells in healthy people across ages. Alongside a J-beta primer mix, a sample-barcoded 5' primer served in a second PCR lasting about 6 to 12 cycles. Via MiXCR, TCRdb re-called the 5' RACE reads, giving one row per CDR3 protein. The table lists around 620,000 distinct CDR3 sequences, 25% to 30% of them singletons, with 18% in the top ten. Material: blood. The receptor source for this set is a woman in her 70s in good health.

This clonotype was counted a few times. This chain uses TRBV7-9 with TRBJ2-5; D is unresolved. This CDR3 has 13 residues. V was pared by 5 bases and J by 5 bases, with 12 bases between. The V gene's germline CDR1 is SEHNR and CDR2 FQNEAQ (reference sequence). DNA for the CDR3: TGTGCCAGCAGCCCAATCGAATGGGAGACCCAGTACTTC. Translated, it gives CASSPIEWETQYF.

This clonotype has more than one count but fewer than ten. The chain is built from TRBV20-1 and TRBJ2-3; 14 nucleotides match TRBD2. Per germline, CDR1 DFQATT and CDR2 SNEGSKA (reference sequence). The CDR3 has 16 amino acids. With 6 bases clipped from V and 2 bases from J, the junction kept 7 bases outside the gene matches. The chain's CDR3 is CSAAGTSGGVTDTQYF. CDR3 sequence (DNA): TGCAGTGCAGCTGGGACTAGCGGGGGTGTCACAGATACGCAGTATTTT.

V gene TRBV5-1 combines with J gene TRBJ2-4, with D unresolved. Per germline, CDR1 SGHRS and CDR2 YFSETQ. The ends were cut back, 0 bases at V and 4 bases at J, with 8 bases in the middle. CDR3 length: 14 residues. This CDR3 is CASSLDTSKNIQYF. CDR3 bases: TGCGCCAGCAGCTTGGACACCTCAAAAAACATTCAGTACTTC.

As regards this clonotype: The conserved final phenylalanine or tryptophan is absent from the CDR3, which likely points to a read error. The chain joins TRBV14 to TRBJ2-5, with a tentative D call TRBD2 (5 bases). TRBJ2-1 matches the DNA end more closely, so the J call is doubtful. CDR3 length: 14 amino acids. Germline CDR1 SGHDN, CDR2 FVKESK. CDR3 coding DNA: TGTGCCAGCAGCCATAGGGAGAGAAGAAATGAGCAGTTCCTC. Its translation is CASSHRERRNEQFL.

This clonotype turned up a few times. The chain recombines TRBV27 with TRBJ1-1; D remains ambiguous. With 2 bases removed from V and 7 bases from J, the gap between germline ends came to 17 bases. The CDR3 runs to 15 residues. Germline CDR1 and CDR2: MNHEY and SMNVEV (reference sequence). The CDR3 DNA reads TGTGCCAGCAGTTTACTGACACCGCAGGATGGTGAAGCTTTCTTT. Protein: CASSLLTPQDGEAFF.

The chain combines TRBV3-1 with TRBJ1-3; D ambiguous. The V gene lost 1 base and the J gene lost 6 bases, with 7 bases spanning the gap. Germline V gene data show CDR1 as LGHDT and CDR2 as YNNKEL (reference sequence). The CDR3 is 13 residues long. The CDR3 region is CASSQVGPNTIYF. In nucleotides, the CDR3 is TGTGCCAGCAGCCAAGTGGGCCCAAACACCATATATTTT.

This chain connects TRBV20-1 to TRBJ1-2; 7 bases agree with TRBD1. Per the germline V gene, CDR1 is DFQATT and CDR2 is SNEGSKA (reference sequence). The CDR3 sequence is 13 residues long. V trimming: 6 bases; J trimming: 3 bases; junction bases outside the gene matches: 7. The CDR3 DNA sequence: TGCAGTGCGACAGGGTCGCCGGACTATGGCTACACCTTC. Amino acid sequence: CSATGSPDYGYTF.

The V call is TRBV20-1, the J call TRBJ1-6; D gene unclear. The CDR3 spans 13 residues. The germline gives CDR1 DFQATT, CDR2 SNEGSKA (reference sequence). Trimming shortened V by 3 bases and J by 6 bases, and 9 bases separated the two germline ends. CDR3 in DNA: TGCAGTGCTAGTAAGGGAGTTAATTCACCCCTCCACTTT. It encodes CSASKGVNSPLHF.

V gene TRBV29-1 combines with J gene TRBJ2-5; D is possibly TRBD1 (5 bases). This CDR3 region has 13 residues. The germline CDR1 and CDR2 sequences are SQVTM and ANQGSEA. V lost 6 bases to trimming and J lost 7 bases, with 18 bases between them. DNA of the CDR3: TGCAGCGTCCCATTGGGCAGGGCAGTGACCCAGTACTTC. Amino acids: CSVPLGRAVTQYF.

The V call is TRBV28, the J call TRBJ1-1; 7 bases map to TRBD1. The CDR3 totals 15 residues. Trimming cost V 5 bases and J 1 base; bases outside gene matches: 7. Looked up from germline, CDR1 is MDHEN and CDR2 is SYDVKM. The DNA for the CDR3 is TGTGCCAGCAGTCGGGGACAGCTCACGAACACTGAAGCTTTCTTT. Protein sequence: CASSRGQLTNTEAFF.

This chain uses TRBV20-1 with TRBJ2-1; D call uncertain. CDR3 length equals 12 residues. V dropped 4 bases and J dropped 3 bases, with 7 bases sitting between them. Germline assignment: CDR1 DFQATT and CDR2 SNEGSKA (reference sequence). CDR3 nucleotide sequence: TGCAGTGCTACACAGAACTACAATGAGCAGTTCTTC. Its protein product is CSATQNYNEQFF.

This clonotype occurred a few times. The chain joins TRBV4-2 to TRBJ2-1; 11 bases align to TRBD2. The end of the DNA fits TRBJ2-5 better, so the J call may be wrong. Germline lookup yields CDR1 LGHNA and CDR2 YNFKEQ. There are 17 residues in the CDR3. The CDR3 nucleotides are TGTGCCAGCAGCCAAGGACTAGCGGGACGGGGGCAAGAGACCCAGTACTTC. It codes for CASSQGLAGRGQETQYF.

The chain uses TRBV10-3 and TRBJ2-5; 7 nucleotides match TRBD1. V lost 3 bases, J lost 5 bases, and 9 bases stayed unmatched. From germline, CDR1 is ENHRY and CDR2 SYGVKD. The CDR3 totals 15 residues. Here the CDR3 reads CAISDRQGSGETQYF. CDR3 sequence (DNA): TGTGCCATCAGTGATCGACAGGGCTCAGGGGAGACCCAGTACTTC.

The chain is built from TRBV5-1 and TRBJ1-4; 8 bases align to TRBD1. V was clipped by 2 bases and J by 8 bases; unmatched bases: 5. Germline CDR1 is SGHRS and CDR2 is YFSETQ. CDR3 size: 14 residues. This chain's CDR3 is CASSFQGAGEKLFF. The CDR3 coding sequence is TGCGCCAGCAGCTTCCAGGGGGCGGGCGAAAAACTGTTTTTT. The full variable domain, in which reference TRBV5-1 and TRBJ1-4 provide the parts outside the CDR3, is KAGVTQTPRYLIKTRGQQVTLSCSPISGHRSVSWYQQTPGQGLQFLFEYFSETQRNKGNFPGRFSGRQFSNSRSEMNVSTLELGDSALYLCASSFQGAGEKLFFGSGTQLSVL.

The chain has TRBV20-1 and TRBJ2-7; 9 nucleotides align to TRBD1. Germline CDR1 is DFQATT and CDR2 is SNEGSKA (reference sequence). The J segment lost 6 bases and the V segment lost 0 bases, leaving 18 bases of the junction unmatched. The CDR3 length is 18 residues. CDR3 in amino acids: CSARDTPGQGSTWGEQYF. CDR3 in DNA: TGCAGTGCTAGAGATACACCGGGACAGGGTTCGACGTGGGGCGAGCAGTACTTC.

The chain has TRBV20-1 and TRBJ2-7, with 12 bases lining up with TRBD1. Germline loops: CDR1 DFQATT, CDR2 SNEGSKA (reference sequence). V lost 6 bases and J lost 3; bases outside the gene matches: 12. The CDR3 is made up of 16 amino acids. The CDR3 here is CSARIFGTGGLYEQYF. DNA of the CDR3: TGCAGTGCGCGAATATTCGGGACAGGGGGCCTCTACGAGCAGTACTTC.

This clonotype was picked up a small number of times. This sequence joins TRBV9 and TRBJ2-7; D is possibly TRBD1 or TRBD2 (6 bases each). This CDR3 has 13 residues. Per germline, CDR1 SGDLS and CDR2 YYNGEE. V lost 2 bases, J lost 5 bases, and 11 bases lay in between. This chain's CDR3 is CASSVVGGNEQYF. The CDR3 nucleotides read TGTGCCAGCAGCGTTGTAGGGGGGAACGAGCAGTACTTC. Filled out from reference TRBV9 and TRBJ2-7, the complete variable domain reads DSGVTQTPKHLITATGQRVTLRCSPRSGDLSVYWYQQSLDQGLQFLIQYYNGEERAKGNILERFSAQQFPDLHSELNLSSLELGDSALYFCASSVVGGNEQYFGPGTRLTVT.

The chain employs TRBV7-2 and TRBJ2-5; D is perhaps TRBD1 (6 bases). CDR1 SGHTA and CDR2 FQGNSA come from the germline V gene. Deletions cut 3 bases from V and 3 bases from J, with 14 bases between. This CDR3 region has 15 residues. The CDR3 nucleotides read TGTGCCAGCAGCTTGCGGCCCCGGACAGAAGAGACCCAGTACTTC. This gives the protein CASSLRPRTEETQYF.

The V call is TRBV6-2 or TRBV6-3, the J call TRBJ2-7; D possibly corresponds to TRBD1 (6 bases). The V gene's germline CDR1 is MNHEY and CDR2 SVGEGT. V shed 7 bases and J shed 1 base, with 14 bases lying between them. The CDR3 runs to 14 residues. DNA for the CDR3: TGTGCCAGCACCCTCCAGGGGCGATCCTACGAGCAGTACTTC. It codes for CASTLQGRSYEQYF.

The chain uses TRBV5-1 and TRBJ1-2; D not certain. The CDR3 extends over 13 amino acids. V shed 5 bases and J shed 0 bases, with 8 bases lying between them. Germline V gives CDR1 SGHRS, CDR2 YFSETQ. The CDR3 DNA is TGCGCCAGCAGTTTCGAAACTAACTATGGCTACACCTTC. Protein product: CASSFETNYGYTF.

CDR3 in amino acids: CASSSTGGIYNEQFF. The CDR3 nucleotides read TGTGCCAGCAGTTCTACAGGGGGGATCTACAATGAGCAGTTCTTC. The chain links TRBV12-3 or TRBV12-4 to TRBJ2-1; 8 bases fit TRBD1. The CDR3 has 15 amino acids. V lost 4 bases to trimming and J lost 3 bases; unmatched junction nucleotides: 5.

The rearrangement joins TRBV27 to TRBJ1-4; D uncertain. Germline V gene data show CDR1 as MNHEY and CDR2 as SMNVEV (reference sequence). This CDR3 is 15 amino acids long. The V end was cut by 2 bases, the J end by 8 bases, with 15 bases between. The CDR3 loop is CASSLGSSQMEKLFF. DNA for the CDR3: TGTGCCAGCAGTTTAGGGAGCAGCCAGATGGAAAAACTGTTTTTT.

The chain employs TRBV12-3 or TRBV12-4 and TRBJ2-1; 9 bases match TRBD2. Trimming at V came to 3 bases and at J to 10 bases, leaving 4 bases not matched to a gene. The CDR3 runs to 13 residues. In DNA form, the CDR3 reads TGTGCCAGCAGTTTGGCGCGGGAGGGCGAGCAGTTCTTC. It specifies CASSLAREGEQFF.

This clonotype has a handful of counts. The genes are TRBV5-1 and TRBJ2-2, with D possibly matching TRBD1 (6 bases). V was cut by 4 bases and J by 10 bases, with 11 bases left in between. Germline V gives CDR1 SGHRS, CDR2 YFSETQ. This CDR3 has 12 amino acids. The CDR3 is CASSVQGVELFF. In DNA, the CDR3 is TGCGCCAGCAGCGTACAGGGCGTGGAGCTGTTTTTT.

This clonotype came up many times. The V call is TRBV25-1, the J call TRBJ2-7; the match to TRBD1 covers 10 bases. The CDR3 totals 15 residues. CDR1 and CDR2 from the germline V gene are MGHDK and SYGVNS. Losses at the gene ends were 3 bases for V and 1 base for J; bases not matched to a gene: 3. CDR3 protein: CASSDRDRGSYEQYF. In nucleotides, the CDR3 is TGTGCCAGCAGTGACCGGGACAGGGGTTCCTACGAGCAGTACTTC.